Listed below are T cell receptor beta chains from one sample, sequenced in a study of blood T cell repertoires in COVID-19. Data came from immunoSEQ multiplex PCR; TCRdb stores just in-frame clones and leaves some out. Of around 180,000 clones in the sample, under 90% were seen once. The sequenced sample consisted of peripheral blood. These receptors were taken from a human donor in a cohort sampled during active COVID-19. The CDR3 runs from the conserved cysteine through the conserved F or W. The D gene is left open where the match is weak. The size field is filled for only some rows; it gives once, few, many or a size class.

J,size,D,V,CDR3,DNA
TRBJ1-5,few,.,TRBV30,CAWSPGTPNQPQHF,TGTGCCTGGAGTCCCGGGACACCTAATCAGCCCCAGCATTTT
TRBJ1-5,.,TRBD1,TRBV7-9,CASSLTGGAGNQPQHF,TGTGCCAGCAGCTTAACAGGGGGCGCGGGCAATCAGCCCCAGCATTTT
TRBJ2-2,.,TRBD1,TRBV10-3,CAITRGQENTGELFF,TGTGCCATCACCCGGGGACAGGAGAACACCGGGGAGCTGTTTTTT
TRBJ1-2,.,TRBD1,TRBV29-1,CSVGEQGLYTF,TGCAGCGTTGGTGAACAGGGGTTGTACACCTTC
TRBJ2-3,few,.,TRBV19,CASSKHRAEAQYF,TGTGCCAGTAGTAAACACAGGGCAGAGGCGCAGTATTTT
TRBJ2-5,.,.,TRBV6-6,CASSTGLLETQYF,TGTGCCAGCAGCACAGGGCTTCTGGAGACCCAGTACTTC
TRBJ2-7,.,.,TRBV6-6,CASSLSPTYEQYF,TGTGCCAGCAGTTTGAGTCCCACCTACGAGCAGTACTTC
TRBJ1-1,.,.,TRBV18,CASSPLWEGKNTEAFF,TGTGCCAGCTCACCACTTTGGGAGGGAAAAAATACTGAAGCTTTCTTT
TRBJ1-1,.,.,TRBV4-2,CASSLTAASTEAFF,TGTGCCAGCAGCCTTACAGCTGCGAGCACTGAAGCTTTCTTT
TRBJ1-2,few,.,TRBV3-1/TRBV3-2,CASSQGTGNYGYTF,TGTGCCAGCAGCCAAGGCACAGGGAACTATGGCTACACCTTC
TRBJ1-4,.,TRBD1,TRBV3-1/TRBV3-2,CASSQYQGAAREKLFF,TGTGCCAGCAGCCAATACCAGGGGGCCGCAAGGGAAAAACTGTTTTTT
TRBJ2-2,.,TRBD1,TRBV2,CASSGTGTTGELFF,TGTGCCAGCAGTGGGACAGGGACCACCGGGGAGCTGTTTTTT
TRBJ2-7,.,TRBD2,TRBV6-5,CASSPPRLASYEQYF,TGTGCCAGCAGTCCACCTAGACTAGCATCCTACGAGCAGTACTTC
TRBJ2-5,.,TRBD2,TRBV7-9,CASSPRAPLAGQETQYF,TGTGCCAGCAGCCCCCGAGCTCCACTAGCGGGGCAAGAGACCCAGTACTTC
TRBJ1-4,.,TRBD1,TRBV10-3,CAISGQGNEKLFF,TGTGCCATCAGTGGACAGGGAAATGAAAAACTGTTTTTT
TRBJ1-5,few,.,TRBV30,CAWSVDSSNQPQHF,TGTGCCTGGAGTGTAGACAGCAGCAATCAGCCCCAGCATTTT
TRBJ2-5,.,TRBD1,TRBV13,CASSFGDRGPGETQYF,TGTGCCAGCAGCTTTGGGGACAGGGGGCCCGGGGAGACCCAGTACTTC
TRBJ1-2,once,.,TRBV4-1,CASSQGQGIIYGYTF,TGCGCCAGCAGCCAGGGGCAGGGGATCATCTATGGCTACACCTTC
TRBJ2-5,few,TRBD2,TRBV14,CASSPREERGQETQYF,TGTGCCAGCAGCCCCCGGGAGGAGCGGGGGCAAGAGACCCAGTACTTC
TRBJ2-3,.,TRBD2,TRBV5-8,CASSLSGGGVTRTDTQYF,TGTGCCAGCAGCTTGAGTGGCGGGGGGGTGACTCGCACAGATACGCAGTATTTT
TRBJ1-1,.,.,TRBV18,CASSKNTEAFF,TGTGCCAGCTCTAAGAACACTGAAGCTTTCTTT
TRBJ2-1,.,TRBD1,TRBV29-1,CSIGQGAFEQFF,TGCAGCATAGGACAGGGGGCATTTGAGCAGTTCTTC
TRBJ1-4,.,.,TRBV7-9,CASSLQVATNEKLFF,TGTGCCAGCAGCTTACAGGTTGCAACTAATGAAAAACTGTTTTTT
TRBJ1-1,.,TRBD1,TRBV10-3,CAITGDRGEAFF,TGTGCCATCACCGGGGACAGGGGAGAAGCTTTCTTT
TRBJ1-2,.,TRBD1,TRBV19,CASSTLPGQGHGYTF,TGTGCCAGTAGTACTCTTCCGGGACAGGGCCATGGCTACACCTTC
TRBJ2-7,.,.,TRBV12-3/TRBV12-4,CASSYRVSNEQYF,TGTGCCAGCAGTTACAGGGTGTCAAACGAGCAGTACTTC
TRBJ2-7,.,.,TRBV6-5,CASSYDRLSNEQYF,TGTGCCAGCAGTTACGACAGGTTGTCCAACGAGCAGTACTTC
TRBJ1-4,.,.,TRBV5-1,CASRSQMGLNEKLFF,TGCGCCAGCCGATCCCAGATGGGCCTTAATGAAAAACTGTTTTTT
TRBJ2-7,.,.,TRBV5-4,CASSLSPADSVEQYF,TGTGCCAGCAGCTTGAGCCCCGCCGACTCGGTCGAGCAGTACTTC
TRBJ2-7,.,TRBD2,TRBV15,CATSRDRGLAGGYEQYF,TGTGCCACCAGCAGAGATAGGGGACTAGCGGGGGGTTACGAGCAGTACTTC
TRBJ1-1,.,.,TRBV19,CASSRYENTEAFF,TGTGCCAGTAGTCGGTACGAGAACACTGAAGCTTTCTTT
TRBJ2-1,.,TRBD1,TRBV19,CASGHRDRGGLEQFF,TGTGCCAGTGGACACCGGGACAGGGGAGGTCTTGAGCAGTTCTTC
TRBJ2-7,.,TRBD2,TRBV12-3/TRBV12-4,CASSWTSAYEQYF,TGTGCCAGCAGCTGGACTAGCGCCTACGAGCAGTACTTC
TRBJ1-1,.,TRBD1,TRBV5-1,CASSLTPPGQGVVNTEAFF,TGCGCCAGCAGCCTTACACCCCCGGGACAGGGGGTTGTGAACACTGAAGCTTTCTTT
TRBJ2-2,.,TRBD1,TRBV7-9,CASSKTGSNTGELFF,TGTGCCAGCAGTAAGACAGGGTCGAACACCGGGGAGCTGTTTTTT
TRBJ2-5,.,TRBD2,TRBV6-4,CASTSGLAGGRETQYF,TGTGCCAGCACATCCGGACTAGCGGGGGGGCGGGAGACCCAGTACTTC
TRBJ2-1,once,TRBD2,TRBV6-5,CASSTGGLGIHEQFF,TGTGCCAGCAGCACCGGGGGGTTAGGTATTCATGAGCAGTTCTTC
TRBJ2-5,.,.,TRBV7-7,CASSQTGSQETQYF,TGTGCCAGCAGCCAGACCGGGTCCCAAGAGACCCAGTACTTC
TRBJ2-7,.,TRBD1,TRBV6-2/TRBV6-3,CASSLGTGAYEQYF,TGTGCCAGCAGTTTGGGGACAGGGGCCTACGAGCAGTACTTC
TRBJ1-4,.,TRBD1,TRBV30,CAWSVRGLGEKLFF,TGTGCCTGGAGTGTAAGGGGGCTTGGGGAAAAACTGTTTTTT
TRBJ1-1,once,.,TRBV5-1,CASSPGPQGWTEAFF,TGCGCCAGCAGCCCCGGTCCCCAGGGGTGGACTGAAGCTTTCTTT
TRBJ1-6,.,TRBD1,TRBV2,CASRAGGLASYNSPLHF,TGTGCCAGCAGGGCAGGGGGCCTCGCCTCCTATAATTCACCCCTCCACTTT
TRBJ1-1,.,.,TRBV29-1,CSVDQGMNTEAFF,TGCAGCGTTGATCAGGGGATGAACACTGAAGCTTTCTTT
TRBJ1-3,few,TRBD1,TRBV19,CASSRDRRSTIYF,TGTGCCAGTAGTAGGGACAGGCGGAGCACCATATATTTT
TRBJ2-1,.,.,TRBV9,CASSVPAGSNEQFF,TGTGCCAGCAGCGTCCCGGCGGGGAGCAATGAGCAGTTCTTC
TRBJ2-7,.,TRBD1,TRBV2,CASSEAGTASYYEQYF,TGTGCCAGCAGTGAAGCAGGGACAGCTAGTTACTACGAGCAGTACTTC
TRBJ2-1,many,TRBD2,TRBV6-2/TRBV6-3,CASSRWTSPLGEQFF,TGTGCCAGCAGTCGCTGGACTAGTCCTTTAGGTGAGCAGTTCTTC
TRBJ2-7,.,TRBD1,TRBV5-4,CASSPGQLVSYEQYF,TGTGCCAGCAGCCCGGGACAGTTAGTCTCCTACGAGCAGTACTTC
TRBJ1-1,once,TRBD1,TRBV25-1,CASSGQGPQMNTEAFF,TGTGCCAGCAGTGGACAGGGGCCCCAAATGAACACTGAAGCTTTCTTT
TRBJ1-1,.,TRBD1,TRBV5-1,CASSMTQGADTEAFF,TGCGCCAGCAGCATGACACAGGGGGCGGACACTGAAGCTTTCTTT
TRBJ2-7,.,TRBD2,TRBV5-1,CASSLSSGGYEQYF,TGCGCCAGCAGCTTGAGTAGCGGGGGCTACGAGCAGTACTTC
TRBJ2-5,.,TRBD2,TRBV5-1,CASSLERTSGEEETQYF,TGCGCCAGCAGCTTGGAGCGGACTAGCGGGGAAGAAGAGACCCAGTACTTC
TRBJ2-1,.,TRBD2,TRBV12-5,CASGPPGGGANEQFF,TGTGCTAGTGGTCCCCCGGGCGGGGGGGCCAATGAGCAGTTCTTC